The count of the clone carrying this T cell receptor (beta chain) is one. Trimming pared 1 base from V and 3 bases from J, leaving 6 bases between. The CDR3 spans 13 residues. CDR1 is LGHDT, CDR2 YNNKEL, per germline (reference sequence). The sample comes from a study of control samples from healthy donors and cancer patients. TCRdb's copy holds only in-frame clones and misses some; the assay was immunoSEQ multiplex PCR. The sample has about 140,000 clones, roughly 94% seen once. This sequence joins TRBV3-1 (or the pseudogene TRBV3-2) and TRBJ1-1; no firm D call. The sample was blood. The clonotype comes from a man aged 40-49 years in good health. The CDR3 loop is CASSQGRDTEAFF. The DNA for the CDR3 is TGTGCCAGCAGCCAAGGTAGGGACACTGAAGCTTTCTTT.